What follows are 23 T cell receptor beta chains derived from one specimen sequenced in a study of beta chain features in type 1 diabetes. All of the isolated RNA was reverse transcribed, so expressed TCRB transcripts were sequenced. Repertoires were generated with immunoSEQ multiplex PCR, while TCRdb's copy carries only in-frame clones and drops some. The repertoire holds about 140,000 clones, with roughly 10% as singletons. What was sequenced was central memory CD4+ T cells from blood. The receptors were gathered from a woman aged 40 to 49 in good health.

J is TRBJ2-5 and V is TRBV6-5; D possibly corresponds to TRBD2 (5 bases). The CDR3 covers 15 residues. CDR1 MNHEY and CDR2 SVGAGI come from the germline V gene. Trimming took 4 bases from V and 5 from J, leaving 17 bases between them. CDR3 residues: CASSSGRGPRETQYF. The DNA of the CDR3 is TGTGCCAGCAGTTCCGGTCGGGGTCCGAGGGAGACCCAGTACTTC.

This clone has just a few counts. V gene TRBV2 combines with J gene TRBJ2-7; D is perhaps TRBD2 (6 bases). CDR1 SNHLY and CDR2 FYNNEI come from the germline V gene. Trimming took off 8 bases at V and 5 bases at J, with 13 bases between the two ends. CDR3 length equals 12 residues. The CDR3 sequence is CASGGNTNEQYF. CDR3 nucleotides: TGTGCCAGCGGGGGGAACACAAACGAGCAGTACTTC.

The CDR3 sequence: CSASTGPGETQYF. CDR3 nucleotides: TGCAGCGCTTCGACAGGGCCGGGAGAGACCCAGTACTTC. The chain combines TRBV29-1 with TRBJ2-5, with 7 positions matching TRBD1. Losses at the gene ends were 7 bases for V and 4 bases for J; bases not matched to a gene: 9. The germline V gene has CDR1 SQVTM and CDR2 ANQGSEA. The CDR3 loop spans 13 amino acids.

This clone showed up just a few times. The rearrangement uses TRBV6-1 and TRBJ2-1, with D possibly being TRBD2 (6 bases). This CDR3 is 15 amino acids long. CDR1 is MNHNS and CDR2 is SASEGT in the germline V gene. Trimming stripped 6 bases from V and 6 bases from J, with 18 bases between. DNA for the CDR3: TGTGCCAGCAGGGAGGGGAGTACGGGGAGCAATGAGCAGTTCTTC. Amino acid sequence: CASREGSTGSNEQFF.

This clone was picked up a small number of times. Additional DNA sequences in this sample encode the identical CDR3. V gene TRBV29-1 combines with J gene TRBJ2-5; D possibly corresponds to TRBD1 (5 bases). The V and J ends lost 4 bases and 0 bases respectively, with 9 bases between them. There are 13 residues in the CDR3. Looked up from germline, CDR1 is SQVTM and CDR2 is ANQGSEA. As DNA, the CDR3 is TGCAGCGTTGTCGACAGCTACCAAGAGACCCAGTACTTC. Translation: CSVVDSYQETQYF.

CDR3 sequence: CASSLVSGGPGYTF. Here the CDR3 DNA reads TGTGCCAGCAGCTTGGTTTCCGGCGGCCCTGGCTACACCTTC. The chain carries TRBV5-4 and TRBJ1-2; D is undetermined. CDR3 length: 14 residues. V shed 0 bases and J shed 7 bases, with 13 bases lying between them. Germline CDR1 reads SGHNT; CDR2 reads YYREEE (reference sequence).

The chain couples TRBV7-2 to TRBJ2-7; 9 bases agree with TRBD1. Germline lookup yields CDR1 SGHTA and CDR2 FQGNSA. The CDR3 sequence is 14 residues long. J lost 5 bases, V lost 4 bases, and 6 bases had no gene match. CDR3 in DNA: TGTGCCAGCAGCTCACGCGGGGACAGGGACGAGCAGTACTTC. Its protein is CASSSRGDRDEQYF.

The J gene is TRBJ2-1, the V gene TRBV6-6; D is possibly TRBD1 (6 bases). The CDR3 spans 13 residues. Trimming pared 4 bases from V and 6 bases from J, leaving 10 bases between. CDR1 MNHNY and CDR2 SVGAGI come from the germline V gene (reference sequence). The CDR3 here is CASSSQGTNEQFF. CDR3 nucleotide sequence: TGTGCCAGCAGTTCACAGGGAACCAATGAGCAGTTCTTC.

The chain combines TRBV5-1 with TRBJ2-3; 9 bases align to TRBD1. The CDR3 contains 16 residues. Germline lookup yields CDR1 SGHRS and CDR2 YFSETQ. The V and J ends lost 4 bases and 2 bases, in that order; junction bases with no gene match: 8. CDR3 sequence (DNA): TGCGCCAGCAGCAAAACAGGGGGCTATATCACAGATACGCAGTATTTT. Translation gives CASSKTGGYITDTQYF. The whole variable domain, remainder taken from reference TRBV5-1 and TRBJ2-3, is KAGVTQTPRYLIKTRGQQVTLSCSPISGHRSVSWYQQTPGQGLQFLFEYFSETQRNKGNFPGRFSGRQFSNSRSEMNVSTLELGDSALYLCASSKTGGYITDTQYFGPGTRLTVL.

The V and J genes are TRBV6-5 and TRBJ1-1; TRBD1 matches at 8 bases. This CDR3 has 15 amino acids. With V trimmed by 5 bases and J by 4 bases, 9 bases remained unmatched. The germline V gene encodes CDR1 MNHEY and CDR2 SVGAGI. The CDR3 spells CASSVEARGPTEAFF. The CDR3 DNA follows: TGTGCCAGCAGTGTGGAGGCCAGGGGGCCCACTGAAGCTTTCTTT.

The chain links TRBV14 to TRBJ2-1, with D possibly matching TRBD2 (5 bases). With 2 bases removed from V and 0 bases from J, the gap between germline ends came to 17 bases. The CDR3 totals 18 residues. Germline-derived CDR1 and CDR2 are SGHDN and FVKESK. This CDR3 reads CASSQTLAGKSSYNEQFF. CDR3 nucleotide sequence: TGTGCCAGCAGCCAAACCCTGGCCGGGAAAAGCTCCTACAATGAGCAGTTCTTC.

The rearrangement links TRBV6-6 to TRBJ2-3; maybe TRBD2 (7 bases). The V and J ends lost 2 bases and 2 bases respectively, with 11 bases between them. The CDR3 totals 15 residues. CDR1 and CDR2 (germline): MNHNY, SVGAGI (reference sequence). CDR3 nucleotide sequence: TGTGCCAGCAGTTACGCGGGGGCTGTCACAGATACGCAGTATTTT. Amino acid sequence: CASSYAGAVTDTQYF.

This clone turned up a few times. The J gene is TRBJ1-2, the V gene TRBV15; D is unclear. CDR1 is LNHNV and CDR2 is YYDKDF in the germline V gene (reference sequence). With 1 base removed from V and 6 bases from J, the gap between germline ends came to 3 bases. The CDR3 is 11 residues long. CDR3 loop: CATSRGDGYTF. The CDR3 coding sequence is TGTGCCACCAGCAGAGGCGATGGCTACACCTTC. Together with reference TRBV15 and TRBJ1-2, the CDR3 gives the full variable domain: DAMVIQNPRYQVTQFGKPVTLSCSQTLNHNVMYWYQQKSSQAPKLLFHYYDKDFNNEADTPDNFQSRRPNTSFCFLDIRSPGLGDTAMYLCATSRGDGYTFGSGTRLTVV.

This chain joins TRBV4-1 and TRBJ2-7, with D possibly matching TRBD2 (6 bases). The length of the CDR3 is 15 residues. Germline CDR1 reads MGHRA; CDR2 reads YSYEKL. The V end was cut by 0 bases, the J end by 4 bases, with 13 bases between. The CDR3 loop is CASSQDRREQYEQYF. In DNA, the CDR3 is TGCGCCAGCAGCCAAGATCGGAGGGAACAATACGAGCAGTACTTC.

The V gene is TRBV5-1, the J gene TRBJ2-5, with 7 bases aligning to TRBD1. Germline values: CDR1 SGHRS, CDR2 YFSETQ. The CDR3 is 15 amino acids. J was trimmed by 7 bases and V by 5 bases; bases with no gene match: 14. The CDR3 sequence is CASSKDRPQTMTQYF. Here the CDR3 DNA reads TGCGCCAGCAGTAAGGACAGGCCTCAGACCATGACCCAGTACTTC.

CDR3 amino acids: CASSYSQGNYGYTF. CDR3 in DNA: TGTGCCAGCAGTTACTCCCAGGGCAACTATGGCTACACCTTC. This chain connects TRBV6-6 to TRBJ1-2; the D gene is possibly TRBD1 (5 bases). CDR3 size: 14 residues. Germline V lookup: CDR1 MNHNY, CDR2 SVGAGI (reference sequence). Trimming removed 0 bases from V and 2 bases from J, with 7 bases in between.

A few counts support this clone. This chain connects TRBV6-5 to TRBJ1-4; D not certain. In germline, CDR1 is MNHEY, CDR2 SVGAGI. V was cut by 2 bases and J by 3 bases, with 7 bases left in between. This CDR3 contains 14 residues. CDR3 coding DNA: TGTGCCAGCAGTTACAGACTCTCTAATGAAAAACTGTTTTTT. Its protein is CASSYRLSNEKLFF.

In this sample, this clone turned up many times. The V and J genes are TRBV29-1 and TRBJ2-1; D is unresolved. Germline V CDR1 and CDR2: SQVTM, ANQGSEA. The CDR3 loop spans 11 amino acids. With 3 bases removed from V and 13 bases from J, the gap between germline ends came to 13 bases. The CDR3 nucleotides are TGCAGCGTTGACATCGCGTCCTCCCAGTTCTTC. Amino acids: CSVDIASSQFF.

This clone occurred a few times. J is TRBJ2-2 and V is TRBV7-9, with TRBD2 identical over 12 bases. V shed 5 bases and J 7 bases; nucleotides not matched to a gene: 8. This CDR3 has 16 amino acids. Germline V gives CDR1 SEHNR, CDR2 FQNEAQ (reference sequence). CDR3 DNA: TGTGCCAGCAGCCATACTAGCGGGGGGTTCGTCGGGGAGCTGTTTTTT. It yields the protein CASSHTSGGFVGELFF.

This clone was seen a few times. The chain joins TRBV7-2 to TRBJ1-1; 7 bases map to TRBD1. With 5 bases clipped from V and 5 bases from J, the junction kept 11 bases outside the gene matches. The CDR3 is 15 amino acids. Germline V CDR1 and CDR2: SGHTA, FQGNSA. This CDR3 is CASSRGQTMSTEAFF. The CDR3, as DNA: TGTGCCAGCAGCCGGGGACAGACCATGAGTACTGAAGCTTTCTTT. The whole variable domain, filled in from reference TRBV7-2 and TRBJ1-1, reads GAGVSQSPSNKVTEKGKDVELRCDPISGHTALYWYRQSLGQGLEFLIYFQGNSAPDKSGLPSDRFSAERTGGSVSTLTIQRTQQEDSAVYLCASSRGQTMSTEAFFGQGTRLTVV.

The rearrangement uses TRBV7-8 and TRBJ1-2, with D tentatively TRBD1 (5 bases). Germline-derived CDR1 and CDR2 are SGHVS and FQNEAQ. This CDR3 region has 12 residues. The V and J ends lost 2 bases and 7 bases respectively, with 8 bases between them. DNA of the CDR3: TGTGCCAGCAGCTTACAGGGAGGTGGCTACACCTTC. It specifies CASSLQGGGYTF.

This clone was found many times. At one boundary the junction diverges from the germline segment, which might be a read error. V usage is TRBV2 and J usage is TRBJ2-7, with a possible D match to TRBD2 (5 bases). The length of the CDR3 is 10 residues. CDR1 and CDR2 (germline): SNHLY, FYNNEI. CDR3 nucleotide sequence: TGTGCCAGCAGTGACCCCGGGATAAGCTTC. It is translated as CASSDPGISF.

This clone was seen a few times. V usage is TRBV15 and J usage is TRBJ2-5, with 12 positions matching TRBD2. Losses at the gene ends were 1 base for V and 2 bases for J; bases not matched to a gene: 8. CDR1 is LNHNV, CDR2 YYDKDF, per germline (reference sequence). The CDR3 extends over 18 amino acids. The CDR3, as DNA: TGTGCCACCAGCAGAGGACTAGCGGGGGCCCAATATCAAGAGACCCAGTACTTC. Residues: CATSRGLAGAQYQETQYF.